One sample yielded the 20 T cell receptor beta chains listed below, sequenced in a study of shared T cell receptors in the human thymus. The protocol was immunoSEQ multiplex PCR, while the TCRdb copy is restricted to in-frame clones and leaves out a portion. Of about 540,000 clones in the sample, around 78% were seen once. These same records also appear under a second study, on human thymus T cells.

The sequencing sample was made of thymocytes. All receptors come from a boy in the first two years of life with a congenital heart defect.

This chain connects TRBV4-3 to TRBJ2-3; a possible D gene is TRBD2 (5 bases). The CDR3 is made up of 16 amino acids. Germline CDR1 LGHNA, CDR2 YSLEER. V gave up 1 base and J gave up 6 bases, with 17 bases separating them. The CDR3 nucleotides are TGCGCCAGCAGCCAAGCTGGGAGTGGTGCCTTTGATACGCAGTATTTT. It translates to CASSQAGSGAFDTQYF.

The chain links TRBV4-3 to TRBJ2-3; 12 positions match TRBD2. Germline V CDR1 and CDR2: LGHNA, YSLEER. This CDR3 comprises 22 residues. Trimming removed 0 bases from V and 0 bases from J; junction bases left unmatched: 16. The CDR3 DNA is TGCGCCAGCAGCCAAGATAACGTGAAGGGACTAGCGGGTTCCCGGAGCACAGATACGCAGTATTTT. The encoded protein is CASSQDNVKGLAGSRSTDTQYF.

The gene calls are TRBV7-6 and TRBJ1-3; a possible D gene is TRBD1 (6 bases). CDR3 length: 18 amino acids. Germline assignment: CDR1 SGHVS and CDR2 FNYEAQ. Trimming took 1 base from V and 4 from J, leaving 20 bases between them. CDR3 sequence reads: CASSLVTWHRVGGNTIYF. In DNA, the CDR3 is TGTGCCAGCAGCTTAGTAACTTGGCACAGGGTCGGGGGAAACACCATATATTTT.

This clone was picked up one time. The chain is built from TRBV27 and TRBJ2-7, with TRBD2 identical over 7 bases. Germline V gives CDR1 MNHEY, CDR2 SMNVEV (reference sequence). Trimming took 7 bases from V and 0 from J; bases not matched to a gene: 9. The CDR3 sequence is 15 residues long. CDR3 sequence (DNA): TGTGCCAGCATTGGTGGCGGGAGCCACTCCTACGAGCAGTACTTC. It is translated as CASIGGGSHSYEQYF.

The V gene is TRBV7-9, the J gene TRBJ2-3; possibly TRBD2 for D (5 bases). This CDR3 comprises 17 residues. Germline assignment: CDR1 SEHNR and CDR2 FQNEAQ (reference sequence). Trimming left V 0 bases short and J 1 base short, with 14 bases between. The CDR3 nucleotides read TGTGCCAGCAGCTTAGCGACGGGGAACGAGCGCACAGATACGCAGTATTTT. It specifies CASSLATGNERTDTQYF.

The CDR3 bases are TGTGCCATCAGTTCCCGACAAACTAGCGGCCAAGTAGGCAACGAGCAGTACTTC. Translated: CAISSRQTSGQVGNEQYF. V is TRBV10-3 and J is TRBJ2-7; 8 bases match TRBD2. CDR3 size: 18 residues. Per germline, CDR1 ENHRY and CDR2 SYGVKD. Losses at the gene ends were 5 bases for V and 5 bases for J; bases not matched to a gene: 20.

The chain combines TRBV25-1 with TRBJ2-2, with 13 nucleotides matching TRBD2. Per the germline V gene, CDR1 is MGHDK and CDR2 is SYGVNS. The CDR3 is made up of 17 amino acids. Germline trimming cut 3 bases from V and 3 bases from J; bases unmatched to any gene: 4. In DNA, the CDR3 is TGTGCCAGCAGTGACAGACTAGCGGGAGGCTACACCGGGGAGCTGTTTTTT. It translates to CASSDRLAGGYTGELFF.

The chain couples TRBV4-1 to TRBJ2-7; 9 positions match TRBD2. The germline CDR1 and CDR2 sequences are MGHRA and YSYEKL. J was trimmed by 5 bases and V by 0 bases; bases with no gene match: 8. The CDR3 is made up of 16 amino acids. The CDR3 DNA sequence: TGCGCCAGCAGCCAAGATACTTGGACTAGCGTTAACGAGCAGTACTTC. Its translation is CASSQDTWTSVNEQYF.

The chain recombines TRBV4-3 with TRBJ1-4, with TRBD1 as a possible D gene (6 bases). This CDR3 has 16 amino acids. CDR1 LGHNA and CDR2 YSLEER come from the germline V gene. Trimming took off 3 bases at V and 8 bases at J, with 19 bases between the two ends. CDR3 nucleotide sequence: TGCGCCAGCAGCCATCCAGGGACAACTCAAGGCGAAAAACTGTTTTTT. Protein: CASSHPGTTQGEKLFF.

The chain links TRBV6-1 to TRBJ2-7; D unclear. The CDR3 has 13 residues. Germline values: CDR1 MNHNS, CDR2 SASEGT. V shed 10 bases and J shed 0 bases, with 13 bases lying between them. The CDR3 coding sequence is TGTGCCATCGTAGACACGAGCTCCTACGAGCAGTACTTC. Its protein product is CAIVDTSSYEQYF.

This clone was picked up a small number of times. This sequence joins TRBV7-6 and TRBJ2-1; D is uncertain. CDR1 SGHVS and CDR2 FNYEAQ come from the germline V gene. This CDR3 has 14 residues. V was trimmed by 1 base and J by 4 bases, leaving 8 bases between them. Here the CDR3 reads CASSLGAEYNEQFF. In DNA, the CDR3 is TGTGCCAGCAGCTTAGGTGCTGAGTACAATGAGCAGTTCTTC.

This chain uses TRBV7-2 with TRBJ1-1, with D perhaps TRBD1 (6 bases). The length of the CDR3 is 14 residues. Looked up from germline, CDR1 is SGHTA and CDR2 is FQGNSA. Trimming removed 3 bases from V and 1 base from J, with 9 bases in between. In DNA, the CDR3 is TGTGCCAGCAGCTTGTGGACAGAGAACACTGAAGCTTTCTTT. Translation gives CASSLWTENTEAFF.

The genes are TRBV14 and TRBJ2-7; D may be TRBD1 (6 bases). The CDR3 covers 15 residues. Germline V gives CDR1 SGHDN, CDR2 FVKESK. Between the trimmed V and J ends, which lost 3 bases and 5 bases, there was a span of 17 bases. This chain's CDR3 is CASSHNRVNLHEQYF. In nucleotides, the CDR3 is TGTGCCAGCAGCCACAACAGGGTCAATTTACACGAGCAGTACTTC. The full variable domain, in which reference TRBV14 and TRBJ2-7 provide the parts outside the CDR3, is EAGVTQFPSHSVIEKGQTVTLRCDPISGHDNLYWYRRVMGKEIKFLLHFVKESKQDESGMPNNRFLAERTGGTYSTLKVQPAELEDSGVYFCASSHNRVNLHEQYFGPGTRLTVT.

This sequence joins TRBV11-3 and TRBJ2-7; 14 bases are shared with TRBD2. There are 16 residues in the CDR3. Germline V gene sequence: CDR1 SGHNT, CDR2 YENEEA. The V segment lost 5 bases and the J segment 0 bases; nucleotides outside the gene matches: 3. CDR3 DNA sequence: TGTGCCAGCAGCCCAGGGACTAGCGGGAGCTCCTACGAGCAGTACTTC. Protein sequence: CASSPGTSGSSYEQYF.

Here the CDR3 DNA reads TGTGCCACCTCCCCAGATGGAAACACCATATATTTT. Residues: CATSPDGNTIYF. The rearrangement links TRBV19 to TRBJ1-3, with D hard to call. In germline, CDR1 is LNHDA, CDR2 SQIVND (reference sequence). The CDR3 covers 12 residues. V dropped 10 bases and J dropped 3 bases, with 10 bases sitting between them.

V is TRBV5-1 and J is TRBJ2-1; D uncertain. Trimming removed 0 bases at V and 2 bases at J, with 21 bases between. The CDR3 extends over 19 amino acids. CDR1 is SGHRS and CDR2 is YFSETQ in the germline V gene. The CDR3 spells CASSLVCRPTTLTYNEQFF. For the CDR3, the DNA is TGCGCCAGCAGCTTGGTATGTAGGCCCACTACACTCACCTACAATGAGCAGTTCTTC.

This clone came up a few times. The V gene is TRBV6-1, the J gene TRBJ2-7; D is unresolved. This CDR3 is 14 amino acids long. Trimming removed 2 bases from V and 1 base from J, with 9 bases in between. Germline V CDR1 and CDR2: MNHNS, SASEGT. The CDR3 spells CASSERQVSYEQYF. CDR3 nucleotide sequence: TGTGCCAGCAGTGAACGGCAGGTATCCTACGAGCAGTACTTC.

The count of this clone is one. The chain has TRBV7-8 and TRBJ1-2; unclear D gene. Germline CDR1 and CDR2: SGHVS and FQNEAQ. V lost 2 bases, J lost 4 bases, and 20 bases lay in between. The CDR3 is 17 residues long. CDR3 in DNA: TGTGCCAGCAGCTTAAATTTGCGCCTACCACCTCTCTATGGCTACACCTTC. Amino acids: CASSLNLRLPPLYGYTF.

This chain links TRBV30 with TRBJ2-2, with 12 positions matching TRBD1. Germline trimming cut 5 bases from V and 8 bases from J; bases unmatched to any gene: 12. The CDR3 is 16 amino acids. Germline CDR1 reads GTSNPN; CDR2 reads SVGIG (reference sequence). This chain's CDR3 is CAWGRTRDRGQGELFF. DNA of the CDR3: TGTGCCTGGGGGAGAACCCGGGACAGGGGGCAAGGGGAGCTGTTTTTT.

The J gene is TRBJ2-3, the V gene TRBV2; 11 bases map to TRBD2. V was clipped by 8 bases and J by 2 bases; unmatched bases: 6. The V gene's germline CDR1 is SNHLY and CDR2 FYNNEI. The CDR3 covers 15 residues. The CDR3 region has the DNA TGTGCCAGCGCATGGACTAGCGGGCACACAGATACGCAGTATTTT. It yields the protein CASAWTSGHTDTQYF.